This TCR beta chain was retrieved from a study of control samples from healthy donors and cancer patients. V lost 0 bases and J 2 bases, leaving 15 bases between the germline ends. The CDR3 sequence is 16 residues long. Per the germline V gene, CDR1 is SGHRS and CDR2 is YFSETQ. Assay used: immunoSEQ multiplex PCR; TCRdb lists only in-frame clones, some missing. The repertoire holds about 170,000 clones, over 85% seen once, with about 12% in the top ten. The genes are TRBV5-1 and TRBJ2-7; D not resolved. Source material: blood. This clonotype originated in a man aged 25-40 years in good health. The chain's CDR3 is CASSLDPSDKTYEQYF. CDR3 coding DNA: TGCGCCAGCAGCTTGGACCCCTCAGACAAAACCTACGAGCAGTACTTC.